This TCR beta chain was sequenced for a study of T cell repertoires in aging, cancer and after chemotherapy (dated 2019 in TCRdb). With regard to the full study: Donors spanned six age groups from 30 or younger to 70 or older, with at least three individuals per group. Paired pre- and post-chemotherapy samples in the hematological group came from chronic lymphocytic leukemia patients treated with fludarabine- or bendamustine-based regimens. To look at immunoaging and at how T cells reconstitute after chemotherapy, the study profiled TCR beta repertoires in peripheral blood from both healthy donors and cancer patients. The full dataset contained around 10 million TCR reads. Alongside fewer than 100 healthy donors serving as a reference group, the cohort included some 220 cancer patients, of whom roughly 92 had hematological cancers and around 120 had solid cancers. The study at large found these results: In both cancer cohorts, median generation probability rose over the chemotherapy interval, which suggests that the repertoire was reconstituted through rebound thymic output. In healthy donors, the decline in TCR diversity with age was mainly due to loss of richness, whereas in cancer patients loss of evenness also played a role. According to the authors, the repertoire data do not permit conclusions about immunological memory after chemotherapy. Significantly lower blood TCR diversity and higher clonality were observed in untreated patients with hematological or solid cancers than in age-matched healthy donors. Hematological cancer patients had infiltration of lymphoid organs, and this infiltration may itself impair thymic emigration or peripheral T cell expansion.

TCR beta rearrangements were amplified from genomic DNA extracted from peripheral blood rather than from sorted cells or RNA. Rearranged TRB sequences spanning V, D and J segments were amplified in a multiplex touch-down PCR with a mixed TRB-A/B primer pool. Illumina adapters and sample indices were attached to the amplicons through two consecutive PCR reactions run with Phusion HS II polymerase. Amplicons were gel-purified with the NucleoSpin Gel and PCR Clean-up kit, then checked with Qubit and an Agilent 2100 Bioanalyzer. Libraries were sequenced on an Illumina MiSeq using 600-cycle, single-indexed, paired-end runs. In the authors' own workflow: MiXCR versions 2.12 and 3.0.5 were used to process the TRB sequences. Each unique CDR3 nucleotide sequence was treated as one clone, and only productive sequences with two or more reads were kept. Repertoire metrics included Shannon diversity, evenness, clonality (one minus evenness), and alpha-parameterized diversity profiles from alpha 0 to 5. Generation probabilities of clones in paired pre- and post-chemotherapy samples were computed with the IGoR algorithm. TCRdb itself trimmed the public reads at Q25 with fastp, ran MiXCR and retained productive beta chains. Entries are consolidated by CDR3 protein sequence, retaining the most common genes and DNA. The V and J calls and clone size are TCRdb's, not the authors'. The sample yields 1,000 to 1,500 distinct CDR3 sequences; roughly 26% were counted once. The ten largest clones capture about a tenth of the sample.

Its CDR3 holds 16 amino acids, cysteine through phenylalanine. The kept DNA is CDR3 alone, 48 bases in frame from the first base. The germline V gene (reference sequence) specifies WNHNN as CDR1 and SYGVQD as CDR2. Unmatched junction bases come to 6, with V trimmed by 0 bases and J by 5 bases. In its sample, this clonotype comes out as medium-sized (0.01 to 0.1%). There is no known antigen for this receptor. No much larger clone is present one base from it, and per-base qualities are unavailable. The sequence is built from TRBV10-1 and TRBJ2-1; 8 nucleotides in the junction match TRBD2. This clonotype was sampled from a human donor with a blood cancer. Material: blood. The CDR3: CASSESVAGGHNEQFF. The sequenced DNA: TGCGCCAGCAGTGAGTCGGTGGCGGGGGGCCACAATGAGCAGTTCTTC.